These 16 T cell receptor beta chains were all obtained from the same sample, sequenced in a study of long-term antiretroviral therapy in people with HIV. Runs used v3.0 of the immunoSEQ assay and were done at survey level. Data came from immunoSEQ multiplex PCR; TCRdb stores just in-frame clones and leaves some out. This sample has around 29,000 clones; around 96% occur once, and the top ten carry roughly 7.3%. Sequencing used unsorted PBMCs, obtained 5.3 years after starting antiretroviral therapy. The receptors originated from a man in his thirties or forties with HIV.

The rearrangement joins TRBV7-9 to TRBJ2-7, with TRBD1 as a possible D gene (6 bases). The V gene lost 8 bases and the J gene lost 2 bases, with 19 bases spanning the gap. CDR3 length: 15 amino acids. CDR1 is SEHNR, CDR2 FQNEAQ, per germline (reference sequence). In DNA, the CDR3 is TGTGCCAGCGCGATCCTCCGGGACAAGCCCTACGAGCAGTACTTC. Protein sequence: CASAILRDKPYEQYF. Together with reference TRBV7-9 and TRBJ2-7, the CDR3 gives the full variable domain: DTGVSQNPRHKITKRGQNVTFRCDPISEHNRLYWYRQTLGQGPEFLTYFQNEAQLEKSRLLSDRFSAERPKGSFSTLEIQRTEQGDSAMYLCASAILRDKPYEQYFGPGTRLTVT.

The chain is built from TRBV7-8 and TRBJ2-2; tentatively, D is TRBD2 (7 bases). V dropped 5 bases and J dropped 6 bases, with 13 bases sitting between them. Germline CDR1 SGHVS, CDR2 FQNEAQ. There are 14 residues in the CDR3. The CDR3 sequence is CASSPLGGAGELFF. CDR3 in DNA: TGTGCCAGCAGCCCCCTAGGGGGGGCCGGGGAGCTGTTTTTT.

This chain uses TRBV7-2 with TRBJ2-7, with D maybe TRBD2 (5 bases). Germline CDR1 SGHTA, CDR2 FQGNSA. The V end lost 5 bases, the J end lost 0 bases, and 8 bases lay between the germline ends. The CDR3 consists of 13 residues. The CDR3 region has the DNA TGTGCCAGCAGCCGCGGGTCCTCCTACGAGCAGTACTTC. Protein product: CASSRGSSYEQYF.

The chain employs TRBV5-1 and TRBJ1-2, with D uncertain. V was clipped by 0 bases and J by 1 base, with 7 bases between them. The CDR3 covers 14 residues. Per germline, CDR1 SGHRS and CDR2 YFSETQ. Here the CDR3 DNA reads TGCGCCAGCAGCTTGGCGGGCAGTAACTATGGCTACACCTTC. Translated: CASSLAGSNYGYTF.

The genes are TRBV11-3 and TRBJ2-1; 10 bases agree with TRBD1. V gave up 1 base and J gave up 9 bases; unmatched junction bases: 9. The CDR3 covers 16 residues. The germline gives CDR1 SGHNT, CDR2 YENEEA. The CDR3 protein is CASSLAWDRGQSEQFF. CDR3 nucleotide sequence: TGTGCCAGCAGCTTAGCCTGGGACAGGGGTCAGTCTGAGCAGTTCTTC. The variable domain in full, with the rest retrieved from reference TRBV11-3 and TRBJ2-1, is EAGVVQSPRYKIIEKKQPVAFWCNPISGHNTLYWYLQNLGQGPELLIRYENEEAVDDSQLPKDRFSAERLKGVDSTLKIQPAELGDSAVYLCASSLAWDRGQSEQFFGPGTRLTVL.

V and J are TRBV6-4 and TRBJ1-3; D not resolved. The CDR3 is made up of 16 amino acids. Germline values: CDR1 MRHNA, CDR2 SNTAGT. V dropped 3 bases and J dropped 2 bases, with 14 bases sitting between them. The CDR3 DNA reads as TGTGCCAGCAGTGAAATTCCCCGAACGACTGGAAACACCATATATTTT. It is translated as CASSEIPRTTGNTIYF.

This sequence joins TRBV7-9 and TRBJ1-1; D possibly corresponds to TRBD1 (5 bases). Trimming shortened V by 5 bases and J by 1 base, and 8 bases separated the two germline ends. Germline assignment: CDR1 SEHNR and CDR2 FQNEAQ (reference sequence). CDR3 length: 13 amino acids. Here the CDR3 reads CASSRGANTEAFF. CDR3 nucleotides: TGTGCCAGCAGCCGAGGGGCGAACACTGAAGCTTTCTTT. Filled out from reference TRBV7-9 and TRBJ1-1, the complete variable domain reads DTGVSQNPRHKITKRGQNVTFRCDPISEHNRLYWYRQTLGQGPEFLTYFQNEAQLEKSRLLSDRFSAERPKGSFSTLEIQRTEQGDSAMYLCASSRGANTEAFFGQGTRLTVV.

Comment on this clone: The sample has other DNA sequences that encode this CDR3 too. The CDR3 DNA is TGCAGTGCTAGTAGGCTATACGAGCAGTACTTC. Amino acid sequence: CSASRLYEQYF. The chain is built from TRBV20-1 and TRBJ2-7; D call uncertain. Germline CDR1 reads DFQATT; CDR2 reads SNEGSKA (reference sequence). V was clipped by 3 bases and J by 4 bases, with 7 bases between them. There are 11 residues in the CDR3.

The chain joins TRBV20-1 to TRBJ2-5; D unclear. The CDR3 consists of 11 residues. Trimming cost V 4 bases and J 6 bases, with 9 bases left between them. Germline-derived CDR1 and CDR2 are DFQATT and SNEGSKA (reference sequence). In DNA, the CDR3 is TGCAGTGCTACCCCGGATCAGACCCAGTACTTC. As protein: CSATPDQTQYF.

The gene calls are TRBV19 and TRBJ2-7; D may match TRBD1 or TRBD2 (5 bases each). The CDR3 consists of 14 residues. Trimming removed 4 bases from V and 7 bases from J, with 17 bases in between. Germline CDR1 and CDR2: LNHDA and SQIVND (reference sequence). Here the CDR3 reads CASSTRDGAFEQYF. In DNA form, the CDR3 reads TGTGCCAGTAGTACCCGGGACGGGGCCTTTGAGCAGTACTTC. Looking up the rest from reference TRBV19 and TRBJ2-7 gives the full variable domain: DGGITQSPKYLFRKEGQNVTLSCEQNLNHDAMYWYRQDPGQGLRLIYYSQIVNDFQKGDIAEGYSVSREKKESFPLTVTSAQKNPTAFYLCASSTRDGAFEQYFGPGTRLTVT.

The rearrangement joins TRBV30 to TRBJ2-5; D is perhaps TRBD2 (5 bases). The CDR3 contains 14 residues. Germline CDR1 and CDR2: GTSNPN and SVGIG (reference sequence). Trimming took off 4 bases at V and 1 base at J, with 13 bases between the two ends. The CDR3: CAWNDYLTQETQYF. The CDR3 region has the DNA TGTGCCTGGAACGACTACCTCACCCAAGAGACCCAGTACTTC.

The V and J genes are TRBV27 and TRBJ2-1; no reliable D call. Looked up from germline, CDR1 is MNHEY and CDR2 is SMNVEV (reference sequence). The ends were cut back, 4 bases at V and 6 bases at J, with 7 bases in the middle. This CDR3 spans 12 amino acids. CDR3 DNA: TGTGCCAGCAGTTCTCCCTCCAATGAGCAGTTCTTC. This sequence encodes CASSSPSNEQFF.

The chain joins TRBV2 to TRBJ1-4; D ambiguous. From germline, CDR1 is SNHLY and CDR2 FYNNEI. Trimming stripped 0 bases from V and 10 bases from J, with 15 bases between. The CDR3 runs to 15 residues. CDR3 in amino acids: CASSEAIVSFGKLFF. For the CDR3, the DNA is TGTGCCAGCAGTGAAGCTATCGTTTCTTTCGGAAAACTGTTTTTT.

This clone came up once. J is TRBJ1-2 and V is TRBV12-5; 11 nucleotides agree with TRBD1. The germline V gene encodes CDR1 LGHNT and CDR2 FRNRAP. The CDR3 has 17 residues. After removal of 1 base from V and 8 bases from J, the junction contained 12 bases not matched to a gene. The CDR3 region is CASGLATLRDRGGGYTF. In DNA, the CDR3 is TGTGCTAGTGGTTTGGCAACACTCCGGGACAGGGGGGGAGGCTACACCTTC. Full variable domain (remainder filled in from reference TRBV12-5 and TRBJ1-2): DARVTQTPRHKVTEMGQEVTMRCQPILGHNTVFWYRQTMMQGLELLAYFRNRAPLDDSGMPKDRFSAEMPDATLATLKIQPSEPRDSAVYFCASGLATLRDRGGGYTFGSGTRLTVV.

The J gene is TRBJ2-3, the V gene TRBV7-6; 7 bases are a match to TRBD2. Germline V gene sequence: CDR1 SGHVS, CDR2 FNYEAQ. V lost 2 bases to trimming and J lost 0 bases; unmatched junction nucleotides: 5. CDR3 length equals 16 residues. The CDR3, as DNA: TGTGCCAGCAGCTTAAGGCGCGGGAGTAGCACAGATACGCAGTATTTT. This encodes CASSLRRGSSTDTQYF. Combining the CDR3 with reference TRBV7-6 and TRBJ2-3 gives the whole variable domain GAGVSQSPRYKVTKRGQDVALRCDPISGHVSLYWYRQALGQGPEFLTYFNYEAQQDKSGLPNDRFSAERPEGSISTLTIQRTEQRDSAMYRCASSLRRGSSTDTQYFGPGTRLTVL.

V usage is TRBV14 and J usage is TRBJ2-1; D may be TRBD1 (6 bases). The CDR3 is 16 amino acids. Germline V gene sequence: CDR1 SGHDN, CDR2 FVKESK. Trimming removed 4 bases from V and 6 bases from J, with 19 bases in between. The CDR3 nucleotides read TGTGCCAGCAGCCGTCTCGGGACATCGAATGCCAATGAGCAGTTCTTC. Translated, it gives CASSRLGTSNANEQFF.